The rows below give T cell receptor beta chains drawn from one sample of a study of blood T cell repertoires in COVID-19. This table comes from immunoSEQ multiplex PCR, and its TCRdb copy is limited to in-frame clones, with some not included. The sample carries around 100,000 clones, roughly nine tenths recorded once. Input material: peripheral blood. The receptors come from a woman aged 60-70 years with acute or convalescent COVID-19. Each CDR3 is given with its conserved first and last residue. Fields, in order: V gene, J gene, clone size, D gene, CDR3 DNA, CDR3 protein. The D gene is left open where the match is weak. For some rows the clone size is stated as once, few or many, or as a class when expanded; others skip it.

V gene: TRBV28; J gene: TRBJ1-1; clone size: once; D gene: .; CDR3 DNA: TGTGCCAGCCTCCCCGGGGGATGGGGCAGCAACACTGAAGCTTTCTTT; CDR3 protein: CASLPGGWGSNTEAFF
V gene: TRBV19; J gene: TRBJ1-3; clone size: .; D gene: .; CDR3 DNA: TGTGCCAGTAGTATAGGCAGCTCTGGAAACACCATATATTTT; CDR3 protein: CASSIGSSGNTIYF
V gene: TRBV15; J gene: TRBJ2-3; clone size: once; D gene: TRBD2; CDR3 DNA: TGTGCCACCCTAGCGGACTTCACAGATACGCAGTATTTT; CDR3 protein: CATLADFTDTQYF
V gene: TRBV29-1; J gene: TRBJ1-2; clone size: .; D gene: .; CDR3 DNA: TGCAGCGACGACAGGAGCCTCGCCAACTATGGCTACACCTTC; CDR3 protein: CSDDRSLANYGYTF
V gene: TRBV2; J gene: TRBJ1-1; clone size: .; D gene: TRBD1; CDR3 DNA: TGTGCCAGCAGCGCCGGACAGGGATATCCGAACACTGAAGCTTTCTTT; CDR3 protein: CASSAGQGYPNTEAFF
V gene: TRBV18; J gene: TRBJ2-2; clone size: .; D gene: TRBD1; CDR3 DNA: TGTGCCAGCTCACCACCGAATTCCGGGACAGGTAACACCGGGGAGCTGTTTTTT; CDR3 protein: CASSPPNSGTGNTGELFF
V gene: TRBV7-8; J gene: TRBJ1-5; clone size: .; D gene: TRBD1; CDR3 DNA: TGTGCCAGCAGCTTAGCGGACAGGGGAACCAATCAGCCCCAGCATTTT; CDR3 protein: CASSLADRGTNQPQHF
V gene: TRBV19; J gene: TRBJ1-1; clone size: .; D gene: TRBD1; CDR3 DNA: TGTGCCAGTAGTAGCTACAGGGGAGCTTTCTTT; CDR3 protein: CASSSYRGAFF
V gene: TRBV5-5; J gene: TRBJ2-3; clone size: .; D gene: .; CDR3 DNA: TGTGCCAGCAGCTTGAACCCCCCCGTCGGTACTAACACAGATACGCAGTATTTT; CDR3 protein: CASSLNPPVGTNTDTQYF
V gene: TRBV29-1; J gene: TRBJ2-5; clone size: few; D gene: .; CDR3 DNA: TGCAGTGCAGGGTACGGGTCCCAAGAGACCCAGTACTTC; CDR3 protein: CSAGYGSQETQYF
V gene: TRBV9; J gene: TRBJ1-5; clone size: .; D gene: TRBD1; CDR3 DNA: TGTGCCAGCAGCGTAGCTGGGGACAGTTTGGAGCCCCAGCATTTT; CDR3 protein: CASSVAGDSLEPQHF
V gene: TRBV19; J gene: TRBJ1-5; clone size: .; D gene: TRBD1; CDR3 DNA: TGTGCCAGTAAACAGGGGACCCATAGCAATCAGCCCCAGCATTTT; CDR3 protein: CASKQGTHSNQPQHF
V gene: TRBV10-1; J gene: TRBJ2-3; clone size: .; D gene: TRBD1; CDR3 DNA: TGCGCCAGCAGTGAGTCGAGAGGGGGCTTTCCAGATACGCAGTATTTT; CDR3 protein: CASSESRGGFPDTQYF
V gene: TRBV28; J gene: TRBJ1-5; clone size: .; D gene: .; CDR3 DNA: TGTGCCAGCTTAAAGGGGTTCGGTGGACAGCCCCAGCATTTT; CDR3 protein: CASLKGFGGQPQHF
V gene: TRBV5-1; J gene: TRBJ1-1; clone size: .; D gene: TRBD1; CDR3 DNA: TGCGCCAGCACCTCGGGACAGCTGAACACTGAAGCTTTCTTT; CDR3 protein: CASTSGQLNTEAFF
V gene: TRBV29-1; J gene: TRBJ1-1; clone size: .; D gene: TRBD1; CDR3 DNA: TGCAGCGTTGGACAGGGGCTGAACACTGAAGCTTTCTTT; CDR3 protein: CSVGQGLNTEAFF
V gene: TRBV27; J gene: TRBJ2-1; clone size: .; D gene: TRBD2; CDR3 DNA: TGTGCCAGCACCCCGGGACTAGCGGGTGGTTACAATGAGCAGTTCTTC; CDR3 protein: CASTPGLAGGYNEQFF
V gene: TRBV19; J gene: TRBJ1-1; clone size: .; D gene: TRBD1; CDR3 DNA: TGTGCCAGTAGTGGAGACAGGGGTGGCAACACTGAAGCTTTCTTT; CDR3 protein: CASSGDRGGNTEAFF
V gene: TRBV3-1/TRBV3-2; J gene: TRBJ2-2; clone size: once; D gene: .; CDR3 DNA: TGTGCCAGCAGCACCCCCTGGGGGACTGCTCGCACCGGGGAGCTGTTTTTT; CDR3 protein: CASSTPWGTARTGELFF
V gene: TRBV24-1; J gene: TRBJ2-1; clone size: .; D gene: TRBD1; CDR3 DNA: TGTGCCACCAGTGATATTCCCTACAGGGGGGTCAGCTCCTACAATGAGCAGTTCTTC; CDR3 protein: CATSDIPYRGVSSYNEQFF
V gene: TRBV18; J gene: TRBJ2-4; clone size: .; D gene: .; CDR3 DNA: TGTGCCAGCTCACCAAACAGGGCTGGAAACATTCAGTACTTC; CDR3 protein: CASSPNRAGNIQYF
V gene: TRBV4-1; J gene: TRBJ1-6; clone size: few; D gene: .; CDR3 DNA: TGCGCCAGCAGCCAACTACACGGGACACCGTATTCACCCCTCCACTTT; CDR3 protein: CASSQLHGTPYSPLHF
V gene: TRBV5-1; J gene: TRBJ1-2; clone size: .; D gene: .; CDR3 DNA: TGCGCCAGCAGCCCAGGCGGGAGCTATGGCTACACCTTC; CDR3 protein: CASSPGGSYGYTF
V gene: TRBV6-5; J gene: TRBJ1-1; clone size: few; D gene: .; CDR3 DNA: TGTGCCAGCATTAACGACCACAGGCATGAAGCTTTCTTT; CDR3 protein: CASINDHRHEAFF
V gene: TRBV7-8; J gene: TRBJ2-7; clone size: once; D gene: TRBD2; CDR3 DNA: TGTGCCAGCAGCTTATTCTCAGCGGGGGGTTCCTACGAGCAGTACTTC; CDR3 protein: CASSLFSAGGSYEQYF
V gene: TRBV7-3; J gene: TRBJ2-3; clone size: .; D gene: TRBD2; CDR3 DNA: TGTGCCAGCAGCTTAGACGCGGGAGCGTTAGATACGCAGTATTTT; CDR3 protein: CASSLDAGALDTQYF
V gene: TRBV5-1; J gene: TRBJ1-1; clone size: .; D gene: TRBD1; CDR3 DNA: TGCGCCAGCAGCCTAGGACAGGGACTTACTGAAGCTTTCTTT; CDR3 protein: CASSLGQGLTEAFF
V gene: TRBV9; J gene: TRBJ2-3; clone size: .; D gene: TRBD2; CDR3 DNA: TGTGCCAGCAGCGTTGGGACTAGCGGCGGGACAGATACGCAGTATTTT; CDR3 protein: CASSVGTSGGTDTQYF
V gene: TRBV7-9; J gene: TRBJ2-2; clone size: .; D gene: TRBD2; CDR3 DNA: TGTGCCAGCAGCTCCGCTAGCGGGACCAACGCGAACACCGGGGAGCTGTTTTTT; CDR3 protein: CASSSASGTNANTGELFF
V gene: TRBV19; J gene: TRBJ2-2; clone size: .; D gene: TRBD1; CDR3 DNA: TGTGCCACCAATCAGGGGGCTCGGACCGGGGAGCTGTTTTTT; CDR3 protein: CATNQGARTGELFF
V gene: TRBV15; J gene: TRBJ1-2; clone size: .; D gene: TRBD1; CDR3 DNA: TGTGCCACCAGCAGAGGAACCGGGACAGATGGAAACTATGGCTACACCTTC; CDR3 protein: CATSRGTGTDGNYGYTF
V gene: TRBV6-5; J gene: TRBJ1-2; clone size: .; D gene: .; CDR3 DNA: TGTGCCAGCGGGAGGGGAAGGGGCGCCGACTATGGCTACACCTTC; CDR3 protein: CASGRGRGADYGYTF
V gene: TRBV7-6; J gene: TRBJ1-1; clone size: .; D gene: TRBD1; CDR3 DNA: TGTGCCAGCAGCTTAACGGACGGGACAGGCGTCCCGAGAACTGAAGCTTTCTTT; CDR3 protein: CASSLTDGTGVPRTEAFF
V gene: TRBV19; J gene: TRBJ2-1; clone size: .; D gene: TRBD1; CDR3 DNA: TGTGCCACCGCCAGGGGGAATGAGCAGTTCTTC; CDR3 protein: CATARGNEQFF
V gene: TRBV2; J gene: TRBJ1-1; clone size: .; D gene: .; CDR3 DNA: TGTGCCAGCGGGCAGACACCAGAAGCTTTCTTT; CDR3 protein: CASGQTPEAFF
V gene: TRBV6-5; J gene: TRBJ1-1; clone size: few; D gene: .; CDR3 DNA: TGTGCCAGCAGTTCGTTCGGGAGGGGAGTAAGGACTGAAGCTTTCTTT; CDR3 protein: CASSSFGRGVRTEAFF
V gene: TRBV9; J gene: TRBJ2-1; clone size: .; D gene: .; CDR3 DNA: TGTGCCAGCGGAGGAGAGAGCCCGGCCTTATACAATGAGCAGTTCTTC; CDR3 protein: CASGGESPALYNEQFF
V gene: TRBV28; J gene: TRBJ2-1; clone size: .; D gene: TRBD2; CDR3 DNA: TGTGCCAGCAGTCCCGCCGGGGGGTCCTCCTACAATGAGCAGTTCTTC; CDR3 protein: CASSPAGGSSYNEQFF
V gene: TRBV7-9; J gene: TRBJ1-4; clone size: .; D gene: .; CDR3 DNA: TGTGCCAGCAGCTTAGCGAGTGGGGGCCCGGGGGAAAAACTGTTTTTT; CDR3 protein: CASSLASGGPGEKLFF
V gene: TRBV7-8; J gene: TRBJ1-4; clone size: .; D gene: .; CDR3 DNA: TGTGCCAGCAGCTTAGCCTTATATCGTGAAAAACTGTTTTTT; CDR3 protein: CASSLALYREKLFF
V gene: TRBV2; J gene: TRBJ1-2; clone size: .; D gene: .; CDR3 DNA: TGTGCCAGCAGAGTAGCAGGGGATCGCTATGGCTACACCTTC; CDR3 protein: CASRVAGDRYGYTF
V gene: TRBV5-1; J gene: TRBJ1-2; clone size: .; D gene: .; CDR3 DNA: TGCGCCAGCAGCTTGGCGTCCCCAGGGTCGTACTATGGCTACACCTTC; CDR3 protein: CASSLASPGSYYGYTF
V gene: TRBV5-1; J gene: TRBJ2-2; clone size: .; D gene: .; CDR3 DNA: TGCGCCAGCAGCCAAGATCCGGGAAGGAGGACCGGGGAGCTGTTTTTT; CDR3 protein: CASSQDPGRRTGELFF
V gene: TRBV28; J gene: TRBJ2-5; clone size: .; D gene: .; CDR3 DNA: TGTGCCACCGGGACTCAAGAGACCCAGTACTTC; CDR3 protein: CATGTQETQYF
V gene: TRBV18; J gene: TRBJ1-1; clone size: .; D gene: .; CDR3 DNA: TGTGCCAGCTCACCCTCGGGGGGGAACACTGAAGCTTTCTTT; CDR3 protein: CASSPSGGNTEAFF
V gene: TRBV3-1/TRBV3-2; J gene: TRBJ2-3; clone size: .; D gene: TRBD2; CDR3 DNA: TGTGCCAGCAGCCAGGCGGGAGTGCGCACAGATACGCAGTATTTT; CDR3 protein: CASSQAGVRTDTQYF
V gene: TRBV6-6; J gene: TRBJ2-2; clone size: .; D gene: .; CDR3 DNA: TGTGCCAGCAGGTCCGACACCGGGGAGCTGTTTTTT; CDR3 protein: CASRSDTGELFF